This T cell receptor beta chain is drawn from a study of blood T cell repertoires in COVID-19. Germline CDR1 and CDR2: SEHNR and FQNEAQ (reference sequence). CDR3 length: 13 amino acids. With 7 bases clipped from V and 5 bases from J, the junction kept 6 bases outside the gene matches. The method was immunoSEQ multiplex PCR; TCRdb's version includes in-frame clones alone and lacks a portion of them. The table includes under 450,000 clones, more than 75% detected once. Sequenced material: PBMCs or T cells enriched from blood (not recorded which). This chain joins TRBV7-9 and TRBJ1-1, with 8 bases matching TRBD1. The TCR originated in a man aged 25-40 years who had recovered from COVID-19. The CDR3 region has the DNA TGTGCCAGCAACTCAGGGGGCTGGACTGAAGCTTTCTTT. This translates into CASNSGGWTEAFF.